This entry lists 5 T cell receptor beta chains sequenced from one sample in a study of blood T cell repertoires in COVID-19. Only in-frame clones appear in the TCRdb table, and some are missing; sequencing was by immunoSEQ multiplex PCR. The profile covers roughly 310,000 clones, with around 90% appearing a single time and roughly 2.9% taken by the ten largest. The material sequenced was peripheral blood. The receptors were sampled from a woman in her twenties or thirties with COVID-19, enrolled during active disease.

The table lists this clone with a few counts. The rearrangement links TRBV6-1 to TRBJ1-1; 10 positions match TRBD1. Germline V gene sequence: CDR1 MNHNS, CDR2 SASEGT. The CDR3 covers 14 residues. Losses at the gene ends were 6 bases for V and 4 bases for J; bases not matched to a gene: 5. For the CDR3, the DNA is TGTGCCAGCAGATGGGGACAGGGGTTCACTGAAGCTTTCTTT. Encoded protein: CASRWGQGFTEAFF.

The CDR3 is CAARSLAVCTDTQYF. The CDR3 DNA reads TGTGCCGCTCGATCACTAGCGGTATGCACAGATACGCAGTATTTT. The gene calls are TRBV11-3 and TRBJ2-3; 8 bases are a match to TRBD2. Trimming at V came to 11 bases and at J to 1 base, leaving 11 bases not matched to a gene. The CDR3 length is 15 residues. Germline-derived CDR1 and CDR2 are SGHNT and YENEEA.

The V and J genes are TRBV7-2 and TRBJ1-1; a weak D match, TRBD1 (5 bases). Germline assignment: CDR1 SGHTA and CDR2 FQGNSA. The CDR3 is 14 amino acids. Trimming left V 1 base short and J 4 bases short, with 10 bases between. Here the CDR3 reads CASSLGQSSTEAFF. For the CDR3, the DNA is TGTGCCAGCAGCTTAGGACAGAGCTCCACTGAAGCTTTCTTT.

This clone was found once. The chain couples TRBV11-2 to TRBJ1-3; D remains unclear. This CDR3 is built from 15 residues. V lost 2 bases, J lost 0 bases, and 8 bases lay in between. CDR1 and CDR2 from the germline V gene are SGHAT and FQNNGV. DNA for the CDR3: TGTGCCAGCAGCTTACAACAGATCTCTGGAAACACCATATATTTT. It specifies CASSLQQISGNTIYF. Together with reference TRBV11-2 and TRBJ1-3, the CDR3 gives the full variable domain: EAGVAQSPRYKIIEKRQSVAFWCNPISGHATLYWYQQILGQGPKLLIQFQNNGVVDDSQLPKDRFSAERLKGVDSTLKIQPAKLEDSAVYLCASSLQQISGNTIYFGEGSWLTVV.

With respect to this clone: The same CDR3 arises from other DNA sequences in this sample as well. In nucleotides, the CDR3 is TGTGCCAGCAGCTTACCTAGCGGTGAGACCCAGTACTTC. This codes for CASSLPSGETQYF. The chain joins TRBV5-4 to TRBJ2-5; 7 bases map to TRBD2. CDR1 is SGHNT and CDR2 is YYREEE in the germline V gene (reference sequence). J gave up 5 bases and V 2 bases, and 3 bases lay outside the gene matches. This CDR3 is 13 amino acids long.